The rows below give T cell receptor beta chains drawn from one sample of a study of T cell responses to AZD1222 COVID-19 vaccine. Profiled with immunoSEQ multiplex PCR; TCRdb holds only in-frame clones, not every one. The sample lists tens of thousands of clones, roughly 90% occurring once. Sequences were derived from peripheral blood, sampled 28 days after the second AZD1222 dose. These TCRs come from an adult who received the AZD1222 COVID-19 vaccine. The CDR3 runs from the conserved cysteine through the conserved F or W. D genes are given only for firm matches.

D: -
V: TRBV18
J: TRBJ2-3
DNA: TGTGCCAGCTCTCTCCGGGACTCCGATACAGATACGCAGTATTTT
CDR3: CASSLRDSDTDTQYF

D: TRBD2
V: TRBV2
J: TRBJ2-1
DNA: TGTGCCAGCAGTGAAGGGGCGGGAGGGGTTGAGCAGTTCTTC
CDR3: CASSEGAGGVEQFF

D: TRBD2
V: TRBV5-7
J: TRBJ2-7
DNA: TGTGCCAGCAGCTTGGCCACCGGACTAGCGGGAGATAAGTACGAGCAGTACTTC
CDR3: CASSLATGLAGDKYEQYF

D: TRBD1
V: TRBV4-2
J: TRBJ1-2
DNA: TGTGCCAGCAGCCGAACCGAGGGACAGGGCGCCTATGGCTACACCTTC
CDR3: CASSRTEGQGAYGYTF

D: -
V: TRBV5-1
J: TRBJ1-2
DNA: TGCGCCAGCAGCTTCCGGGACGGTGGCTACACCTTC
CDR3: CASSFRDGGYTF

D: -
V: TRBV6-7
J: TRBJ2-7
DNA: TGTGCCAGCAGTTACGGGCAACTACAGTACTTC
CDR3: CASSYGQLQYF

D: -
V: TRBV7-6
J: TRBJ2-3
DNA: TGTGCCAGCAGCGAAGCTGGAGATACGCAGTATTTT
CDR3: CASSEAGDTQYF

D: -
V: TRBV5-1
J: TRBJ2-5
DNA: TGCGCCAGCAGCTTGGACGGGACTTCCCAAGAGACCCAGTACTTC
CDR3: CASSLDGTSQETQYF

D: -
V: TRBV6-5
J: TRBJ1-4
DNA: TGTGCCAGCAGTTACTCGGGCAGGGATGAAAAACTGTTTTTT
CDR3: CASSYSGRDEKLFF

D: -
V: TRBV11-2
J: TRBJ1-1
DNA: TGTGCCAGCAGCCCGAAACCTAACACTGAAGCTTTCTTT
CDR3: CASSPKPNTEAFF

D: -
V: TRBV4-1
J: TRBJ2-3
DNA: TGCGCCAGCAGCCAAGAAAGGGGGGCCTCAGATACGCAGTATTTT
CDR3: CASSQERGASDTQYF